This T cell receptor (beta chain) stems from a study of T cell repertoires in cytomegalovirus infection. Study background: Alongside well-studied HLA-B-restricted CMV epitopes, recently identified HLA-C-restricted CMV epitopes were also used. Signatures in public TCR beta sequences pointed to both CMV infection and matching HLA type. Overall study findings and caveats: Carriers of CMV plus the relevant HLA were identified by cumulative public TCR beta family frequency. There were HLA-C-restricted CMV-specific TCR beta clonotypes dominating the ex vivo response.

In TCRdb, the reads were re-called with MiXCR into one record per CDR3 protein. The data contain fewer than 1,000,000 distinct CDR3 sequences, roughly a third of them singletons. Trimming pared 3 bases from V and 2 bases from J, leaving 13 bases between. The CDR3 loop spans 16 amino acids. The germline CDR1 and CDR2 sequences are MNHEY and SMNVEV (reference sequence). This clonotype was seen a few times. Its antigen is unidentified. Sequencing used cultured CD8+ T cells from PBMCs, obtained from culture after CMV antigen stimulation. The clonotype originates from a human donor in good health (CMV status not recorded). Some clones in this sample may be carry-over from other donors' samples. The chain carries TRBV27 and TRBJ1-4, with D perhaps TRBD1 (6 bases). CDR3 sequence: CASSFVGGLTNEKLFF. The CDR3, as DNA: TGTGCCAGCAGTTTCGTTGGGGGGCTGACTAATGAAAAACTGTTTTTT.